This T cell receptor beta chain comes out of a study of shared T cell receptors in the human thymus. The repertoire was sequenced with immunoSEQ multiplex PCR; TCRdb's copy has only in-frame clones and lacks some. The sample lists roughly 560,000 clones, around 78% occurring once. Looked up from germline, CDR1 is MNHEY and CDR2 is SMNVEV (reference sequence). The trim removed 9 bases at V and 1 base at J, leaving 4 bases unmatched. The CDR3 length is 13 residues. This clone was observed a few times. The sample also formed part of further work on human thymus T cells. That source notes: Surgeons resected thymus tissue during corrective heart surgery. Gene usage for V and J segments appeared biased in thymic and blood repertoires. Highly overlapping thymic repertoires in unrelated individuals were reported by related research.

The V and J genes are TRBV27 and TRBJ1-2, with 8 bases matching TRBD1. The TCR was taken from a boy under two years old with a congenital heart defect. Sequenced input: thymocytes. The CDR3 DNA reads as TGTGCCAGTGCGACAGGGGATAACTATGGCTACACCTTC. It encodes CASATGDNYGYTF.